This T cell receptor beta chain was recovered during a study of T cell clonotyping in hematopoietic cell transplantation. Germline V CDR1 and CDR2: SGDLS, YYNGEE. CDR3 length equals 15 residues. V was pared by 2 bases and J by 1 base, with 13 bases between. For this clone: The antigen is not known.

Study findings and constraints: At the given depth, recipient repertoires were over 95% de novo clonotypes.

Sequenced by immunoSEQ multiplex PCR; TCRdb stores in-frame clones only, minus some. The sample gives approximately 7,500 clones, approximately 88% of which show up once; approximately 7.7% is in the top ten. Blood collection times were about day -28 and days 30, 100, 180 posttransplant. This specimen consisted of PBMCs, obtained 100 days after allogeneic stem cell transplant. V usage is TRBV9 and J usage is TRBJ2-7, with D maybe TRBD1 (6 bases). This clonotype was obtained from a male patient aged 18 to 29 who had an allogeneic stem cell transplant from a related donor, so the T cells may come from the graft donor. Some clones in this sample may be carry-over from other donors' samples. CDR3 sequence (DNA): TGTGCCAGCAGCGTCGGCCGGGACAAGTCCTACGAGCAGTACGTC. This translates into CASSVGRDKSYEQYV.